This TCR beta chain came from a study of OX40 agonist ivuxolimab in advanced cancers. This CDR3 is built from 14 residues. Trimming left V 4 bases short and J 2 bases short, with 12 bases between. Germline V gives CDR1 KGHSH, CDR2 LQKENI. The data were produced by immunoSEQ multiplex PCR, yet TCRdb's version contains in-frame clones alone and is incomplete. The table lists 45,000 or so clones, under 95% of them singletons. With regard to this clone: Its target is unknown.

Overall study results and limits: There were, on average, more expanded clones in CD8+ T cells than in CD4+. Partial responders treated at 0.1-3.0 mg/kg exhibited clonal expansion among the lowest measured. Also showing low normalized T-cell clonal expansion were some of the nonresponders.

The receptor was isolated from an adult with an advanced solid tumor such as melanoma, head and neck, liver or kidney cancer. The V and J genes are TRBV18 and TRBJ2-7, with a possible D match to TRBD2 (5 bases). The sample in question was CD4+ or CD8+ T cells sorted from blood, obtained in a trial of the OX40 agonist ivuxolimab. In DNA form, the CDR3 reads TGTGCCAGCTCACGCTCTTCGGGGACCTACGAGCAGTACTTC. It is translated as CASSRSSGTYEQYF.